These 8 T cell receptor beta chains originate from one sample sequenced in a study of blood T cells in healthy people across ages. A second PCR, run for 7 to 11 cycles, used a sample-barcoded 5' primer plus a J-beta primer mix. TCRdb fed the 5' RACE reads into MiXCR, producing one record per CDR3 protein. The data contain about 690,000 distinct CDR3 sequences, over 40% of them seen just once; the ten biggest clones take up about 30%. Input material: blood. The receptor set was obtained from a man at least 80 years old in good health.

This rearrangement joins TRBV6-2 or TRBV6-3 to TRBJ2-3; 9 bases are shared with TRBD2. The CDR3 is 15 amino acids. The J segment lost 4 bases and the V segment lost 2 bases, leaving 4 bases of the junction unmatched. CDR1 and CDR2 from the germline V gene are MNHEY and SVGEGT. The CDR3 region is CASSYTGTSSDTQYF. The CDR3 DNA reads TGTGCCAGCAGTTACACTGGGACTAGCTCAGATACGCAGTATTTT.

Here the CDR3 reads CASLWRVGSNTEAFF. The CDR3 DNA is TGTGCCAGCCTCTGGAGGGTCGGATCGAACACTGAAGCTTTCTTT. V gene TRBV6-5 combines with J gene TRBJ1-1; D ambiguous. The CDR3 consists of 15 residues. The V and J ends lost 8 bases and 1 base respectively, with 17 bases between them. CDR1 MNHEY and CDR2 SVGAGI come from the germline V gene.

This CDR3 reads CASSDQGERYEQYF. CDR3 bases: TGTGCCAGCAGCGACCAGGGGGAGCGCTACGAGCAGTACTTC. The chain links TRBV3-1 to TRBJ2-7; 7 nucleotides match TRBD1. Per germline, CDR1 LGHDT and CDR2 YNNKEL (reference sequence). Unmatched junction bases numbered 7, after V lost 5 bases and J lost 3 bases. The CDR3 loop spans 14 amino acids.

CDR3 coding DNA: TGTGCCAGCAGCTTTCAGGGGGCCCAGCCCCAGCATTTT. This sequence encodes CASSFQGAQPQHF. This chain uses TRBV7-2 with TRBJ1-5; 8 bases agree with TRBD1. This CDR3 spans 13 amino acids. CDR1 and CDR2 (germline): SGHTA, FQGNSA. The V gene end was trimmed by 3 bases and the J gene end by 7 bases; junction bases not matched to a gene: 2.

This clonotype was recorded a few times. This CDR3 is CAISRNKETQYF. As DNA, the CDR3 is TGTGCCATCAGCCGAAATAAAGAGACCCAGTACTTC. The rearrangement uses TRBV10-3 and TRBJ2-5; no firm D call. Germline CDR1 ENHRY, CDR2 SYGVKD. The CDR3 covers 12 residues. V lost 6 bases and J 3 bases, leaving 8 bases between the germline ends.

The V call is TRBV7-9, the J call TRBJ2-7; TRBD2 aligns across 7 bases. Germline V CDR1 and CDR2: SEHNR, FQNEAQ (reference sequence). After removal of 3 bases from V and 0 bases from J, the junction contained 2 bases not matched to a gene. This CDR3 is built from 14 residues. CDR3 nucleotide sequence: TGTGCCAGCAGCTTCGGGACTACCTCCTACGAGCAGTACTTC. Its protein is CASSFGTTSYEQYF.

The chain couples TRBV6-2 or TRBV6-3 to TRBJ2-6; 8 nucleotides agree with TRBD1. The CDR3 has 16 amino acids. J lost 3 bases, V lost 6 bases, and 7 bases had no gene match. Germline CDR1 and CDR2: MNHEY and SVGEGT. The DNA for the CDR3 is TGTGCCAGCAGCGGACAGGGATATCTTGGGGCCAACGTCCTGACTTTC. Translation: CASSGQGYLGANVLTF.

A few counts support this clonotype. The chain couples TRBV20-1 to TRBJ1-6, with D tentatively TRBD1 (6 bases). From germline, CDR1 is DFQATT and CDR2 SNEGSKA (reference sequence). Trimming removed 0 bases from V and 10 bases from J, with 16 bases in between. This CDR3 contains 15 residues. CDR3 sequence: CSARDSGRGGSPLHF. CDR3 sequence (DNA): TGCAGTGCTAGAGATTCAGGCAGAGGGGGGTCACCCCTCCACTTT.